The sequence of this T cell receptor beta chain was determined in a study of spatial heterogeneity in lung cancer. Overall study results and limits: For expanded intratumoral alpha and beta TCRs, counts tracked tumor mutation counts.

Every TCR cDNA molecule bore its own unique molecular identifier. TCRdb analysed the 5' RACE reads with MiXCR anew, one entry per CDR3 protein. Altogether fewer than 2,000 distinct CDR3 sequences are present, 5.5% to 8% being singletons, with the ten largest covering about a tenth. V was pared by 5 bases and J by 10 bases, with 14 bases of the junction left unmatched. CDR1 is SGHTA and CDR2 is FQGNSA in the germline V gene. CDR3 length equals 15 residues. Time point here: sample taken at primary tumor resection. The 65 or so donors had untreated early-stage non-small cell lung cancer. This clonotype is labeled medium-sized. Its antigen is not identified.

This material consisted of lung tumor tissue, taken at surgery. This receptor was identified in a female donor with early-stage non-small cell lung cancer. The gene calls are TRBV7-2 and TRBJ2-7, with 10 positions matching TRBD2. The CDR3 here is CASSPTGVAGGQQYF. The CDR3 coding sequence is TGTGCCAGCAGCCCAACGGGAGTAGCGGGAGGCCAACAGTACTTC.